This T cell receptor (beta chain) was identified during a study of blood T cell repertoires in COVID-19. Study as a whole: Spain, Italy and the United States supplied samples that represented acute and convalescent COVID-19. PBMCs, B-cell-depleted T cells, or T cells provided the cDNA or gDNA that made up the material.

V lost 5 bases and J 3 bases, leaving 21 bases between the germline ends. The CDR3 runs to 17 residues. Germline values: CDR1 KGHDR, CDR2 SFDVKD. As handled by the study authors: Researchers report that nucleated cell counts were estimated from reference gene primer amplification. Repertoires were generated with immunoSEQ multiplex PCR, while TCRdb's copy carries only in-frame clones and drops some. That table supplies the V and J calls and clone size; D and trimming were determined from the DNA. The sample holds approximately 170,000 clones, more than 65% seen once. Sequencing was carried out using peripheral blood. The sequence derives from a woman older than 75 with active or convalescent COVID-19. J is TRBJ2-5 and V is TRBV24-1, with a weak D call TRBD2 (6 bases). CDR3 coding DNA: TGTGCCACCAGTGCCCGTGGGGTAGCGGAGACGGAAGAGACCCAGTACTTC. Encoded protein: CATSARGVAETEETQYF.